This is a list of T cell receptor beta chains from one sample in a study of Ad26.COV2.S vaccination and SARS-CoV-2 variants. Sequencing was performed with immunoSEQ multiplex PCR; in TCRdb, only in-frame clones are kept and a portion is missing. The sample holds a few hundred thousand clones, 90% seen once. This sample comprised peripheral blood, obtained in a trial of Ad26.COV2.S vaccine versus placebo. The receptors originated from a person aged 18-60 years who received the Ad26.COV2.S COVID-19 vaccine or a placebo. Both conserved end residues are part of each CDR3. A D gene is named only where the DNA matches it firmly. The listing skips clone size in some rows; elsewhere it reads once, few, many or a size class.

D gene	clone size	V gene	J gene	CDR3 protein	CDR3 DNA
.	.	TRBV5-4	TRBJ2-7	CASSLAGATLYEQYF	TGTGCCAGCAGCTTGGCAGGGGCCACTCTCTACGAGCAGTACTTC
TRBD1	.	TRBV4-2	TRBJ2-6	CASSQVTGAGANVLTF	TGTGCCAGCAGTCAAGTGACAGGGGCTGGGGCCAACGTCCTGACTTTC
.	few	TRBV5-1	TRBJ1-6	CASSSLPFDSPLHF	TGCGCCAGCAGCTCCCTTCCGTTCGATTCACCCCTCCACTTT
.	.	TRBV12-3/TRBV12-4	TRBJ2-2	CASWEAGELFF	TGTGCCAGCTGGGAGGCCGGGGAGCTGTTTTTT
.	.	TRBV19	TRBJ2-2	CASSNRVAGELFF	TGTGCCAGTAGTAATCGCGTGGCCGGGGAGCTGTTTTTT
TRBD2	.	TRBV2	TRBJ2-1	CASRRTSGGEQFF	TGTGCCAGCAGACGGACTAGCGGGGGTGAGCAGTTCTTC
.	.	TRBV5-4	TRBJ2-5	CASTVVGNSETQYF	TGTGCCAGCACCGTGGTAGGGAATTCCGAGACCCAGTACTTC
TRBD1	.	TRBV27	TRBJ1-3	CASRFAGGPGNTIYF	TGTGCCAGCAGATTCGCAGGGGGCCCTGGAAACACCATATATTTT
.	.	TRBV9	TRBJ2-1	CASSVVAAPNEQFF	TGTGCCAGCAGCGTAGTTGCGGCGCCCAATGAGCAGTTCTTC
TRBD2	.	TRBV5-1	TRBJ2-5	CASSLAGGPETQYF	TGCGCCAGCAGCCTAGCGGGAGGGCCGGAGACCCAGTACTTC
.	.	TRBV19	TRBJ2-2	CASSIPGVTGELFF	TGTGCCAGTAGTATACCGGGTGTCACCGGGGAGCTGTTTTTT
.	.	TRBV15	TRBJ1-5	CATSRRVDSTNQPQHF	TGTGCCACCAGCAGGCGGGTCGACAGCACCAATCAGCCCCAGCATTTT
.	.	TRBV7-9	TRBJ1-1	CASNPDRWNTEAFF	TGTGCCAGCAACCCCGACAGGTGGAACACTGAAGCTTTCTTT
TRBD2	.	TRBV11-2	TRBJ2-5	CASSLGGLAGEETQYF	TGTGCCAGCAGCTTAGGAGGACTAGCGGGAGAAGAGACCCAGTACTTC
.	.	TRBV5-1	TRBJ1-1	CASSFWGNTEAFF	TGCGCCAGCAGCTTCTGGGGCAACACTGAAGCTTTCTTT
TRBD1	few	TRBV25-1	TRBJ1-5	CASSSADRGDQPQHF	TGTGCCAGCAGTTCTGCGGACAGGGGAGATCAGCCCCAGCATTTT
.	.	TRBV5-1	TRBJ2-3	CASSLVDPDTQYF	TGCGCCAGCAGCTTGGTTGACCCAGATACGCAGTATTTT
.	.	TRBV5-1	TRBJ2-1	CASSLVSPGRDEQFF	TGCGCCAGCAGCTTGGTCAGCCCGGGGCGGGATGAGCAGTTCTTC
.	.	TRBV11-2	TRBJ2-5	CASSLASLLARETQYF	TGTGCCAGCAGCTTAGCCAGCTTATTGGCCCGCGAGACCCAGTACTTC
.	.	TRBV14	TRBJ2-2	CASSQDQVGELFF	TGTGCCAGCAGCCAAGATCAGGTTGGGGAGCTGTTTTTT
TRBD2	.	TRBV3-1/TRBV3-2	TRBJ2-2	CASSQDRLADTGELFF	TGTGCCAGCAGCCAAGATCGGCTAGCGGACACCGGGGAGCTGTTTTTT
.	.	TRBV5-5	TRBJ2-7	CASSFYGGAYEQYF	TGTGCCAGCAGCTTTTACGGGGGCGCTTACGAGCAGTACTTC
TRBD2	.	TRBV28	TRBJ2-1	CASSLTGTSDNEQFF	TGTGCCAGCAGTTTAACCGGGACTAGTGACAATGAGCAGTTCTTC
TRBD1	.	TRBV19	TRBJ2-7	CASSRAKGTGDFYEQYF	TGTGCCAGTAGTCGAGCTAAAGGGACAGGGGACTTCTACGAGCAGTACTTC
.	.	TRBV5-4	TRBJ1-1	CASSLDWNTEAFF	TGTGCCAGCAGCTTGGACTGGAACACTGAAGCTTTCTTT
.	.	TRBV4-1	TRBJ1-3	CASSQPGTSGNTIYF	TGCGCCAGCAGCCAACCTGGGACATCTGGAAACACCATATATTTT
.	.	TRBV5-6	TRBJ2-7	CASSLVPGTSSYEQYF	TGTGCCAGCAGCTTGGTACCGGGGACTTCCAGCTACGAGCAGTACTTC
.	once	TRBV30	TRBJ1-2	CAWSGAELNYGYTF	TGTGCCTGGAGTGGAGCAGAACTTAACTATGGCTACACCTTC
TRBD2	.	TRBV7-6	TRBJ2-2	CASRMTSGATNTGELFF	TGTGCCAGCAGGATGACTAGCGGGGCTACAAACACCGGGGAGCTGTTTTTT
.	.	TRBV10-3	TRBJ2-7	CAISESSSSYEQYF	TGTGCCATCAGTGAGTCTTCTAGCTCCTACGAGCAGTACTTC
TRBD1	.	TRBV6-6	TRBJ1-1	CASSYSTGGEAFF	TGTGCCAGCAGTTACTCGACAGGGGGTGAGGCTTTCTTT
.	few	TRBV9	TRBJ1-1	CASSTRQMNTEAFF	TGTGCCAGCAGCACTCGACAGATGAACACTGAAGCTTTCTTT
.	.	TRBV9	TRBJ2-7	CASSVLATTETYEQYF	TGTGCCAGCAGCGTGCTAGCTACAACGGAGACCTACGAGCAGTACTTC
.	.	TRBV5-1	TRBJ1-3	CASSLLGQGSGNTIYF	TGCGCCAGCAGCTTGCTCGGCCAGGGCTCTGGAAACACCATATATTTT
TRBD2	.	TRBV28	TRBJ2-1	CASSPYRGSMGNEQFF	TGTGCCAGCAGCCCTTATCGCGGGAGTATGGGCAATGAGCAGTTCTTC
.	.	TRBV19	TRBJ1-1	CASSIRGGNTEAFF	TGTGCCAGTAGTATTAGGGGAGGGAACACTGAAGCTTTCTTT
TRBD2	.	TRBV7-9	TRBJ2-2	CASSPGTSTGELFF	TGTGCCAGCAGCCCCGGGACTAGCACCGGGGAGCTGTTTTTT
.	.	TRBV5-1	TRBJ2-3	CASSLRERADTQYF	TGCGCCAGCAGCTTGCGGGAGAGGGCAGATACGCAGTATTTT
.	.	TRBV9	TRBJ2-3	CASSVTGLRGTDTQYF	TGTGCCAGCAGCGTTACAGGGCTGAGGGGCACAGATACGCAGTATTTT
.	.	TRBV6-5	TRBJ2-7	CASTGSQVREQYF	TGTGCCAGCACGGGCAGTCAGGTACGCGAGCAGTACTTC
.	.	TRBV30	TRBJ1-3	CAWSTGNTIYF	TGTGCCTGGAGTACAGGAAACACCATATATTTT
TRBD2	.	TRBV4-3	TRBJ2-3	CASSQDSSRASGSTDTQYF	TGCGCCAGCAGCCAAGATAGTAGTCGGGCTAGCGGGAGCACAGATACGCAGTATTTT
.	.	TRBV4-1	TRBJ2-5	CASSNWQGSSPETQYF	TGCGCCAGCAGCAACTGGCAGGGTTCGTCCCCCGAGACCCAGTACTTC
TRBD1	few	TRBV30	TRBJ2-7	CARGQAQGSYEQYF	TGTGCCCGAGGACAGGCCCAGGGCTCCTACGAGCAGTACTTC
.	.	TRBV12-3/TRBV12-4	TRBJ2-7	CASSEPEIGVQYF	TGTGCCAGCAGTGAACCCGAAATTGGGGTGCAGTACTTC
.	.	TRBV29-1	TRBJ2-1	CSVEGGMGLEYEQFF	TGCAGCGTTGAAGGAGGGATGGGACTCGAGTATGAGCAGTTCTTC
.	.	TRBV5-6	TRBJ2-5	CASSLLAETYQETQYF	TGTGCCAGCAGCTTGTTGGCGGAAACGTACCAAGAGACCCAGTACTTC
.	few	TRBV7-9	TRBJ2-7	CASSFSSGTSYEQYF	TGTGCCAGCAGCTTTTCCAGCGGAACAAGCTACGAGCAGTACTTC
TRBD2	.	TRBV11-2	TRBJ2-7	CASSSRTRNGEQYF	TGTGCCAGCAGCTCCCGGACTAGGAACGGCGAGCAGTACTTC
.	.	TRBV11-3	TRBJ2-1	CASSLENNEQFF	TGTGCCAGCAGCTTAGAAAACAATGAGCAGTTCTTC
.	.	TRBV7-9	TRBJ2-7	CASSLSPPSGYEQYF	TGTGCCAGCAGCTTATCTCCCCCCTCGGGCTACGAGCAGTACTTC
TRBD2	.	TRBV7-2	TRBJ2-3	CASSSKLSGVADTQYF	TGTGCCAGCAGCTCCAAGCTTAGCGGGGTTGCAGATACGCAGTATTTT
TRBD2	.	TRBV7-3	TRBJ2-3	CASSTWGGVDTQYF	TGTGCCAGCAGCACCTGGGGGGGAGTGGATACGCAGTATTTT
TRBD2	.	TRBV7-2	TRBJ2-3	CASSPTSGTTDTQYF	TGTGCCAGCAGCCCTACTAGCGGCACCACAGATACGCAGTATTTT
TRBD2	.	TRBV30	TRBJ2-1	CAWITSGSYNEQFF	TGTGCCTGGATCACTAGCGGCTCCTACAATGAGCAGTTCTTC
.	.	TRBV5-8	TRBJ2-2	CASSRTAGAPHTGELFF	TGTGCCAGCAGCCGGACTGCGGGGGCTCCGCACACCGGGGAGCTGTTTTTT